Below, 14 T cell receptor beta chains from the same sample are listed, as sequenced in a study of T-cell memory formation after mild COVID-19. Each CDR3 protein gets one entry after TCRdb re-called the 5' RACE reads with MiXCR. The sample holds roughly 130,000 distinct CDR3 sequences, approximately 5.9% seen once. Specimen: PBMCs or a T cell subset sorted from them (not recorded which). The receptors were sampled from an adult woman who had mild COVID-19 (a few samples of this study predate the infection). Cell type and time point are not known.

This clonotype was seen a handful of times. CDR3 loop: CASSLLLTYEQYF. DNA of the CDR3: TGTGCCAGCAGTTTATTACTAACCTACGAGCAGTACTTC. V and J are TRBV12-3 or TRBV12-4 and TRBJ2-7; D gene unclear. Trimming cost V 2 bases and J 2 bases, with 7 bases left between them. The CDR3 is 13 residues long.

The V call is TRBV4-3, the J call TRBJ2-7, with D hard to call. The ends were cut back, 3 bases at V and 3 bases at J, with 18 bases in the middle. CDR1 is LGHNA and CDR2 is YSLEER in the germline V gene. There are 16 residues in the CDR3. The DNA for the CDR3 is TGCGCCAGCAGCCAGAGCGTGGTCGGGCCTCTCTACGAGCAGTACTTC. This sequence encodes CASSQSVVGPLYEQYF.

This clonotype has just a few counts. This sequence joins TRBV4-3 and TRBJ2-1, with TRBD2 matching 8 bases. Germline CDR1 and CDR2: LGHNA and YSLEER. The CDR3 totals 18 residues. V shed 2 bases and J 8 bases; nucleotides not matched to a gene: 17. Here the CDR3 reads CASSQRGRGSGSGHEQFF. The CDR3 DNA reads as TGCGCCAGCAGCCAAAGGGGGAGAGGAAGCGGGAGTGGCCATGAGCAGTTCTTC.

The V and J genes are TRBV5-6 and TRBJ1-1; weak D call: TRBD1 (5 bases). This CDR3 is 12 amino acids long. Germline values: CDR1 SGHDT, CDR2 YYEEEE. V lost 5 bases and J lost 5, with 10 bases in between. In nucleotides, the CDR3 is TGTGCCAGCAGGCAGGGTTATACTGAAGCTTTCTTT. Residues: CASRQGYTEAFF.

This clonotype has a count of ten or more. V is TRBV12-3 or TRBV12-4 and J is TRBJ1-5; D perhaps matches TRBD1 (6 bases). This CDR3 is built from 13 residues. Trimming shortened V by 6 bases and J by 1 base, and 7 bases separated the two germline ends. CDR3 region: CASRTGSNQPQHF. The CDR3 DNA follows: TGTGCCAGCAGAACAGGGAGCAATCAGCCCCAGCATTTT.

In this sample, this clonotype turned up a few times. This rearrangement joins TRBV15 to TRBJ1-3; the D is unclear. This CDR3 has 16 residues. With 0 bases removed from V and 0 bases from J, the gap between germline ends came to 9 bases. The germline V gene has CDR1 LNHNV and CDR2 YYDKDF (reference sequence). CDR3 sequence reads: CATSRDSGRSGNTIYF. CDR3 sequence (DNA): TGTGCCACCAGCAGAGATTCGGGCCGCTCTGGAAACACCATATATTTT.

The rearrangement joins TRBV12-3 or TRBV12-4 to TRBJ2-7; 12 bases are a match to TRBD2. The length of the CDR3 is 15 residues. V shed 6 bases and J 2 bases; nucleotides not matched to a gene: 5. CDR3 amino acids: CASSHRLAGAYEQYF. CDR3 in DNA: TGTGCCAGCAGCCACAGACTAGCGGGAGCCTACGAGCAGTACTTC.

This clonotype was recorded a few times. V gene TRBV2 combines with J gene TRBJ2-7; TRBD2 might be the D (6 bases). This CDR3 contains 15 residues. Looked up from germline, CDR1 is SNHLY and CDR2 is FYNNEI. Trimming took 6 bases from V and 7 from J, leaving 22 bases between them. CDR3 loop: CASSDGSAGSREQYF. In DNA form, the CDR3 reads TGTGCCAGCAGCGACGGGTCAGCGGGCTCAAGGGAGCAGTACTTC.

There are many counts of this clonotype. This CDR3 is CSARVGLGLNQPQHF. In DNA, the CDR3 is TGCAGTGCTAGAGTAGGACTGGGACTCAATCAGCCCCAGCATTTT. V is TRBV20-1 and J is TRBJ1-5, with a possible D match to TRBD1 (5 bases). The CDR3 covers 15 residues. Germline V gene data show CDR1 as DFQATT and CDR2 as SNEGSKA (reference sequence). With 1 base removed from V and 3 bases from J, the gap between germline ends came to 13 bases.

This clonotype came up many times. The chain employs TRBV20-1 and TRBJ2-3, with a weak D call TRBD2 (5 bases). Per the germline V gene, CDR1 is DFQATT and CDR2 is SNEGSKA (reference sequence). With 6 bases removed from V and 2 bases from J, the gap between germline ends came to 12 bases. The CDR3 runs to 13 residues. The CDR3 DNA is TGCAGTGCCCAGAGACTATTCACAGATACGCAGTATTTT. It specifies CSAQRLFTDTQYF.

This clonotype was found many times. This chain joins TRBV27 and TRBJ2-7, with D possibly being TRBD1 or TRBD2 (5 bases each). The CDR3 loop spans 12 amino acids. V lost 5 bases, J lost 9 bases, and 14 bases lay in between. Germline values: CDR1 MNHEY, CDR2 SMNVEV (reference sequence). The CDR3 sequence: CASSPNTGTQYF. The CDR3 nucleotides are TGTGCCAGCAGTCCTAACACGGGGACGCAGTACTTC.

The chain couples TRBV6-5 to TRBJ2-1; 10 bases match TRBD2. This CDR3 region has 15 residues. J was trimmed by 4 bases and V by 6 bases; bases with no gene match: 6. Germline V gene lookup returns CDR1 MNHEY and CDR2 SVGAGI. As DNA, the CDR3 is TGTGCCAGCAGGGTAGCGGGAGGAACATACAATGAGCAGTTCTTC. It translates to CASRVAGGTYNEQFF.

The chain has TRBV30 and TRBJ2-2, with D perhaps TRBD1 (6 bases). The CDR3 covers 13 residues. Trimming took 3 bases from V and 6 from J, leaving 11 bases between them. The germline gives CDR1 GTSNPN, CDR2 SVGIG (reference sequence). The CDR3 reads CAWRQGNAGELFF. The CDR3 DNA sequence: TGTGCCTGGAGACAGGGTAACGCCGGGGAGCTGTTTTTT.

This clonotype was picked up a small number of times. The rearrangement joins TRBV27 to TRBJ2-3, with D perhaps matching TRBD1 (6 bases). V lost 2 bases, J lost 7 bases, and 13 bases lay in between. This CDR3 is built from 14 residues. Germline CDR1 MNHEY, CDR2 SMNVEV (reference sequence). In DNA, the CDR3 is TGTGCCAGCAGTTTACAACAGGGAAGAAATACGCAGTATTTT. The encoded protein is CASSLQQGRNTQYF.